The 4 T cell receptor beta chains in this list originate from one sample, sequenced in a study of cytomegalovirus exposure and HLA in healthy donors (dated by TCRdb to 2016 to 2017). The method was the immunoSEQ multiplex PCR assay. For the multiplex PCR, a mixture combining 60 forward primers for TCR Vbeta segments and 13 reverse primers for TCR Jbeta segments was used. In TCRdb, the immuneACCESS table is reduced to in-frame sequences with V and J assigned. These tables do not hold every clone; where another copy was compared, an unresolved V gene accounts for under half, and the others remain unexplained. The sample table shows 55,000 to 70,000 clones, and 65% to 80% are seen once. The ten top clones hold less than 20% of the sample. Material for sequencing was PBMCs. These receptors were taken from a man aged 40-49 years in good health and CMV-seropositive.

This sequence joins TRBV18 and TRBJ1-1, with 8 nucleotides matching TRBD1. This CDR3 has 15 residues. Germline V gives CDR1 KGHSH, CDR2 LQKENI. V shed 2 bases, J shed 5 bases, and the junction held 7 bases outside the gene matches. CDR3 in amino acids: CASSPVSGGPTEAFF. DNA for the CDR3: TGTGCCAGCTCACCAGTATCAGGGGGCCCAACTGAAGCTTTCTTT.

CDR3 nucleotides: TGTGCCAGCAGCCCGGGACAGAAGTACGAGCAGTACTTC. Amino acid sequence: CASSPGQKYEQYF. V is TRBV5-4 and J is TRBJ2-5, with 7 bases matching TRBD1. The J call is uncertain, as TRBJ2-7 better fits the DNA end. The CDR3 runs 13 residues. Looked up from germline, CDR1 is SGHNT and CDR2 is YYREEE (reference sequence).

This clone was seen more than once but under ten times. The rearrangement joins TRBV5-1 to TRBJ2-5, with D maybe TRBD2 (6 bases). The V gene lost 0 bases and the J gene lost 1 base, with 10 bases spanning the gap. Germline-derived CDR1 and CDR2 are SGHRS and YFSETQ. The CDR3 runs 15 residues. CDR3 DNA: TGCGCCAGCAGCTTGGATGGACTACGCCAAGAGACCCAGTACTTC. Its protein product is CASSLDGLRQETQYF.

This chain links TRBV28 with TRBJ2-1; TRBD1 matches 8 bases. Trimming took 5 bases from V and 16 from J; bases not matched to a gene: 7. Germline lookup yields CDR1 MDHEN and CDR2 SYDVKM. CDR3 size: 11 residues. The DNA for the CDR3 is TGTGCCAGCAGTCTCGGACAGGGAAGATTCTTC. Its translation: CASSLGQGRFF.